The table lists the clone carrying this T cell receptor (beta chain) with a few counts. The antigen is undetermined. TCRdb redid the calling of the RT-PCR reads with MiXCR, one entry per CDR3 protein. The data hold 400,000 to 650,000 distinct CDR3 sequences, with 6.5% to 8% observed a single time. This specimen comes from a study of response to subunit inactivated influenza vaccine. Trimming cost V 8 bases and J 0 bases; bases outside gene matches: 10. The CDR3 is made up of 17 amino acids. From germline, CDR1 is SNHLY and CDR2 FYNNEI. The study, taken as a whole, reports: Authors suggested that a seasonal influenza vaccination recruits few new T cells each time.

The V gene is TRBV2, the J gene TRBJ2-6; 7 bases align to TRBD1. The sample consisted of PBMCs from blood, taken about 24 months after vaccination. The TCR was taken from a man between 50 and 69 years old who received an inactivated influenza vaccine. The CDR3 is CASVRDRLNSGANVLTF. In DNA, the CDR3 is TGTGCCAGCGTACGGGACAGACTTAACTCTGGGGCCAACGTCCTGACTTTC.